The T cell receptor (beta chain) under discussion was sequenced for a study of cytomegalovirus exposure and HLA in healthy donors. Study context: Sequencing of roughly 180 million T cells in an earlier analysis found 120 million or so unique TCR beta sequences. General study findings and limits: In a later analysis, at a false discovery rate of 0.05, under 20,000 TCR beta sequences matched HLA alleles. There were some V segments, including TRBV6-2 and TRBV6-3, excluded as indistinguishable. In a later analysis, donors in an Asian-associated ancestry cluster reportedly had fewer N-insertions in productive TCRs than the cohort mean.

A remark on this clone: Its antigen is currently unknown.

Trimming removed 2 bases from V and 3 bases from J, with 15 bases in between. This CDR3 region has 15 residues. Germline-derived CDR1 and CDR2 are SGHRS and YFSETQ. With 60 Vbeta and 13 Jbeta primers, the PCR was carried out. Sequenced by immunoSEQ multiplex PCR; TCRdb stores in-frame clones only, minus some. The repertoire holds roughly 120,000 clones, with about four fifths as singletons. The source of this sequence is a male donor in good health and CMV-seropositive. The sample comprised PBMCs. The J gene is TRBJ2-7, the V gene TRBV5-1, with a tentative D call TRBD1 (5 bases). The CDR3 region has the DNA TGCGCCAGCAGCTTAACCGCAGGGCAGGGCTACGAGCAGTACTTC. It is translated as CASSLTAGQGYEQYF.